This T cell receptor beta chain is from a study of a mutant IDH1 vaccine in newly diagnosed glioma. Study-wide context: Vaccination was launched 4-6 weeks after radiotherapy alone, or with temozolomide cycles. There were roughly 62% males and around 38% females among treated patients, whose mean age was roughly 40 years. Patients arrived already treated with radiotherapy, temozolomide, or both, most having had both.

Time point indicated: week 23, last vaccination. A 20-mer mutant IDH1 peptide at 300 ug was injected subcutaneously with topical imiquimod. To note about this clone: Its specificity is not known.

Some clones are missing from TCRdb's copy, which holds only in-frame ones; the method was immunoSEQ multiplex PCR. Found here are over 55,000 clones, 80% to 90% of them singletons; the top ten hold roughly 8.8%. The TCR sequence derives from a woman aged 40 to 55 with glioma. Some clones in this sample may be carry-over from other donors' samples. The source was PBMCs, collected from a glioma patient whose treatment included an IDH1 peptide vaccine.

Here the CDR3 reads CASTSRGGPGANVLTF. Written as DNA, the CDR3 is TGTGCCAGCACCTCTAGGGGGGGACCTGGGGCCAACGTCCTGACTTTC. This chain connects TRBV7-9 to TRBJ2-6; D may be TRBD2 (7 bases). CDR3 length equals 16 residues. The V and J ends lost 7 bases and 2 bases respectively, with 15 bases between them. Germline values: CDR1 SEHNR, CDR2 FQNEAQ (reference sequence).